These 27 T cell receptor beta chains came from one sample sequenced in a study of PD-1 blockade in classical Hodgkin lymphoma. No patient escaped relapse after autologous stem cell transplantation, and brentuximab vedotin exposure varied. Magnetic negative selection was used to purify CD4+ T cells from PBMCs that had been thawed. Generated by immunoSEQ multiplex PCR, the TCRdb table keeps only in-frame clones and is missing some. The data hold 25,000 to 30,000 clones, with around three quarters observed a single time. Here the sequenced sample was CD4+ T cells from blood, taken at baseline. The receptors here all came from a human donor with classical Hodgkin lymphoma.

This clone was counted only a few times. The rearrangement uses TRBV19 and TRBJ1-2, with 9 nucleotides matching TRBD1. This CDR3 contains 12 residues. V lost 3 bases, J lost 7 bases, and 0 bases stayed unmatched. CDR1 is LNHDA and CDR2 is SQIVND in the germline V gene (reference sequence). The CDR3 reads CASSMGQGGYTF. In DNA, the CDR3 is TGTGCCAGTAGTATGGGACAGGGTGGCTACACCTTC. The full variable domain, rest sourced from reference TRBV19 and TRBJ1-2, is DGGITQSPKYLFRKEGQNVTLSCEQNLNHDAMYWYRQDPGQGLRLIYYSQIVNDFQKGDIAEGYSVSREKKESFPLTVTSAQKNPTAFYLCASSMGQGGYTFGSGTRLTVV.

A remark on this clone: Relative to the germline gene, one junction end is altered; a read error may explain this. V usage is TRBV6-4 and J usage is TRBJ1-6, with TRBD1 identical over 8 bases. This CDR3 comprises 14 residues. Germline CDR1 and CDR2: MRHNA and SNTAGT. The CDR3 sequence is CASRDSDRDSPLHF. The CDR3 DNA sequence: TGTGCCAGCAGGGACTCGGACAGGGATTCACCCCTCCACTTT.

The chain links TRBV7-3 to TRBJ2-7; TRBD1 is a possible D gene (5 bases). The germline CDR1 and CDR2 sequences are SGHTA and FQGTGA. V dropped 5 bases and J dropped 6 bases, with 14 bases sitting between them. The CDR3 loop spans 13 amino acids. The DNA for the CDR3 is TGTGCCAGCAGCCGGACCCAGGGCCTCGAGCAGTACTTC. It codes for CASSRTQGLEQYF.

This sequence joins TRBV7-9 and TRBJ2-5; 8 bases map to TRBD2. The germline V gene has CDR1 SEHNR and CDR2 FQNEAQ (reference sequence). The CDR3 loop spans 15 amino acids. Unmatched junction bases numbered 5, after V lost 0 bases and J lost 5 bases. CDR3 sequence: CASSLASGEVETQYF. CDR3 sequence (DNA): TGTGCCAGCAGCTTAGCTAGCGGGGAAGTGGAGACCCAGTACTTC.

The chain carries TRBV7-2 and TRBJ2-4; D not resolved. This CDR3 is 15 amino acids long. Trimming cost V 1 base and J 5 bases, with 12 bases left between them. Germline values: CDR1 SGHTA, CDR2 FQGNSA. The DNA for the CDR3 is TGTGCCAGCAGCTTAGGTGGGTCGGTACAAAACATTCAGTACTTC. Amino acids: CASSLGGSVQNIQYF.

The genes are TRBV11-2 and TRBJ1-2; TRBD1 aligns across 8 bases. The CDR3 is made up of 17 amino acids. Looked up from germline, CDR1 is SGHAT and CDR2 is FQNNGV. With V trimmed by 7 bases and J by 4 bases, 17 bases remained unmatched. As DNA, the CDR3 is TGTGCCAGCAAGACCCCCAGAGCGACAGGGGACGGCTATGGCTACACCTTC. This encodes CASKTPRATGDGYGYTF.

This clone was seen only once. This rearrangement joins TRBV27 to TRBJ1-1; D uncertain. The V end lost 6 bases, the J end lost 3 bases, and 11 bases lay between the germline ends. The germline gives CDR1 MNHEY, CDR2 SMNVEV (reference sequence). The CDR3 runs to 13 residues. Here the CDR3 reads CASSLFRDTEAFF. In DNA form, the CDR3 reads TGTGCCAGCAGCCTTTTTAGGGACACTGAAGCTTTCTTT.

The chain links TRBV29-1 to TRBJ1-1, with a weak D call TRBD1 (6 bases). There are 14 residues in the CDR3. Germline loops: CDR1 SQVTM, CDR2 ANQGSEA. Trimming left V 1 base short and J 5 bases short, with 14 bases between. The CDR3 DNA reads as TGCAGCGTTGAAGGGGCTTTGAGGGGGACTGAAGCTTTCTTT. It specifies CSVEGALRGTEAFF.

The J gene is TRBJ2-7, the V gene TRBV4-3; D is perhaps TRBD1 or TRBD2 (6 bases each). The length of the CDR3 is 14 residues. The ends were cut back, 0 bases at V and 4 bases at J, with 10 bases in the middle. Germline V lookup: CDR1 LGHNA, CDR2 YSLEER. CDR3 nucleotide sequence: TGCGCCAGCAGCCAAGATAGGGGGGCTTACGAGCAGTACTTC. It encodes CASSQDRGAYEQYF.

This clone was counted a single time. J is TRBJ1-4 and V is TRBV19, with 8 bases fitting TRBD1. The CDR3 runs 14 residues. With 5 bases clipped from V and 7 bases from J, the junction kept 6 bases outside the gene matches. CDR1 is LNHDA, CDR2 SQIVND, per germline (reference sequence). The CDR3 sequence is CASSPTGGLEKLFF. The CDR3 DNA follows: TGTGCCAGTAGTCCTACAGGGGGACTTGAAAAACTGTTTTTT.

This chain uses TRBV5-1 with TRBJ1-6, with D hard to call. This CDR3 is 14 amino acids long. The germline V gene encodes CDR1 SGHRS and CDR2 YFSETQ. V lost 0 bases, J lost 7 bases, and 8 bases lay in between. The CDR3 nucleotides are TGCGCCAGCAGCTTGGTGGCGGAGAATTCACCCCTCCACTTT. Its translation is CASSLVAENSPLHF.

The chain links TRBV5-8 to TRBJ1-1; 9 bases fit TRBD1. V dropped 1 base and J dropped 3; count of bases not matched to a gene: 13. The CDR3 is made up of 18 amino acids. Per the germline V gene, CDR1 is SGHTS and CDR2 is YDEGEE. The CDR3, as DNA: TGTGCCAGCAGCTTGACCGGGACAGGGATCGGGCGTGACACTGAAGCTTTCTTT. This gives the protein CASSLTGTGIGRDTEAFF.

The V call is TRBV4-2, the J call TRBJ2-2, with 8 bases matching TRBD2. With 3 bases clipped from V and 4 bases from J, the junction kept 13 bases outside the gene matches. Germline CDR1 LGHNA, CDR2 YNFKEQ. CDR3 length equals 18 residues. CDR3: CASSQARLARGATGELFF. The CDR3 bases are TGTGCCAGCAGCCAGGCGCGACTGGCGCGGGGGGCCACCGGGGAGCTGTTTTTT.

The gene calls are TRBV12-2 and TRBJ1-2. TRBV12-2 is marked as a pseudogene. This CDR3 has 19 amino acids. Here the CDR3 DNA reads TGTGCAAGTCGCTTAGAAGTAAAGGGGACCGTTAAAGCTAACTATGGCTACACCTTC. This codes for CASRLEVKGTVKANYGYTF.

This clone has a handful of counts. V usage is TRBV7-9 and J usage is TRBJ1-4; TRBD1 aligns across 8 bases. This CDR3 comprises 13 residues. CDR1 is SEHNR, CDR2 FQNEAQ, per germline (reference sequence). Trimming removed 4 bases from V and 9 bases from J; junction bases left unmatched: 4. CDR3 DNA sequence: TGTGCCAGCAGCTCCGGGACAGGAAAAAAACTGTTTTTT. Translated: CASSSGTGKKLFF.

V gene TRBV18 combines with J gene TRBJ1-2, with D uncertain. This CDR3 is 13 amino acids long. Germline CDR1 reads KGHSH; CDR2 reads LQKENI. V dropped 2 bases and J dropped 5 bases, with 9 bases sitting between them. CDR3 protein: CASSPEKDYGYTF. The CDR3, as DNA: TGTGCCAGCTCACCAGAAAAGGATTATGGCTACACCTTC. The full variable domain, its missing parts supplied by reference TRBV18 and TRBJ1-2, is NAGVMQNPRHLVRRRGQEARLRCSPMKGHSHVYWYRQLPEEGLKFMVYLQKENIIDESGMPKERFSAEFPKEGPSILRIQQVVRGDSAAYFCASSPEKDYGYTFGSGTRLTVV.

The chain recombines TRBV6-1 with TRBJ1-2; D is unclear. Germline V lookup: CDR1 MNHNS, CDR2 SASEGT. The length of the CDR3 is 13 residues. Trimming removed 3 bases from V and 5 bases from J, with 10 bases in between. This chain's CDR3 is CASSDPPDYGYTF. The CDR3 DNA sequence: TGTGCCAGCAGTGATCCCCCAGATTATGGCTACACCTTC.

This chain connects TRBV19 to TRBJ2-2; 9 bases fit TRBD1. This CDR3 is 15 amino acids long. Per germline, CDR1 LNHDA and CDR2 SQIVND (reference sequence). Trimming took 5 bases from V and 3 from J; bases not matched to a gene: 4. CDR3 nucleotides: TGTGCCAGTAGTCGGGGACAGGGAGACACCGGGGAGCTGTTTTTT. Its protein is CASSRGQGDTGELFF.

This sequence joins TRBV4-1 and TRBJ2-1; maybe TRBD1 (6 bases). V was shortened by 3 bases and J by 0 bases, with 24 bases between the two germline ends. The CDR3 has 20 residues. Germline CDR1 reads MGHRA; CDR2 reads YSYEKL. The CDR3 DNA follows: TGCGCCAGCAGCCAGGACAGCGATAACCAAATACTAAGCTCCTACAATGAGCAGTTCTTC. As protein: CASSQDSDNQILSSYNEQFF.

This clone has more than one count but fewer than ten. The chain carries TRBV7-9 and TRBJ2-7, with TRBD2 matching 7 bases. CDR1 and CDR2 (germline): SEHNR, FQNEAQ (reference sequence). The CDR3 spans 13 residues. V was pared by 2 bases and J by 5 bases, with 3 bases of the junction left unmatched. CDR3 loop: CASSLRREDEQYF. CDR3 bases: TGTGCCAGCAGCTTACGACGGGAGGACGAGCAGTACTTC.

The chain couples TRBV4-3 to TRBJ2-3; TRBD2 agrees at 12 bases. In germline, CDR1 is LGHNA, CDR2 YSLEER. V lost 3 bases and J lost 5; bases outside the gene matches: 6. The CDR3 sequence is 16 residues long. The CDR3 protein is CASSQLAGGPKDTQYF. In DNA form, the CDR3 reads TGCGCCAGCAGCCAGCTAGCGGGGGGGCCGAAAGATACGCAGTATTTT.

This chain connects TRBV7-9 to TRBJ1-2, with D unresolved. This CDR3 comprises 16 residues. With 1 base removed from V and 1 base from J, the gap between germline ends came to 13 bases. CDR1 SEHNR and CDR2 FQNEAQ come from the germline V gene (reference sequence). CDR3 in DNA: TGTGCCAGCAGCTTAGTGACGCGGCCGGTTAACTATGGCTACACCTTC. Translating it yields CASSLVTRPVNYGYTF.

In DNA, the CDR3 is TGTGCCAGCAGCACCGGGGCAGCGCGTAGCAATCAGCCCCAGCATTTT. This gives the protein CASSTGAARSNQPQHF. The J gene is TRBJ1-5, the V gene TRBV7-2, with D possibly being TRBD1 (5 bases). The CDR3 has 16 residues. Trimming left V 5 bases short and J 0 bases short, with 14 bases between. Germline V gene sequence: CDR1 SGHTA, CDR2 FQGNSA. The variable domain in full, completed from reference TRBV7-2 and TRBJ1-5, reads GAGVSQSPSNKVTEKGKDVELRCDPISGHTALYWYRQSLGQGLEFLIYFQGNSAPDKSGLPSDRFSAERTGGSVSTLTIQRTQQEDSAVYLCASSTGAARSNQPQHFGDGTRLSIL.

This clone was recorded only once. V usage is TRBV27 and J usage is TRBJ2-3; TRBD2 matches 9 bases. Germline V lookup: CDR1 MNHEY, CDR2 SMNVEV (reference sequence). The CDR3 runs to 14 residues. With V trimmed by 8 bases and J by 5 bases, 8 bases remained unmatched. The CDR3: CASALQRGVDTQYF. CDR3 DNA: TGTGCCAGCGCCTTACAGCGGGGGGTAGATACGCAGTATTTT.

This rearrangement joins TRBV19 to TRBJ1-6; 9 positions agree with TRBD1. With V trimmed by 5 bases and J by 8 bases, 10 bases remained unmatched. The CDR3 sequence is 16 residues long. Germline values: CDR1 LNHDA, CDR2 SQIVND (reference sequence). The CDR3 loop reads CASSPPGTGPDSPLHF. Written as DNA, the CDR3 is TGTGCCAGTAGTCCCCCGGGGACAGGGCCGGATTCACCCCTCCACTTT.

The chain employs TRBV9 and TRBJ1-3; the D gene is possibly TRBD1 (5 bases). Trimming removed 0 bases from V and 1 base from J, with 8 bases in between. The CDR3 extends over 15 amino acids. CDR1 is SGDLS, CDR2 YYNGEE, per germline. The CDR3 here is CASSVEGTSGNTIYF. CDR3 nucleotides: TGTGCCAGCAGCGTAGAGGGGACTTCTGGAAACACCATATATTTT.

This clone was observed once. This sequence joins TRBV5-1 and TRBJ1-3; 9 bases fit TRBD1. Germline V gene lookup returns CDR1 SGHRS and CDR2 YFSETQ. This CDR3 spans 17 amino acids. V shed 3 bases, J shed 2 bases, and the junction held 9 bases outside the gene matches. CDR3 in amino acids: CASSSGTGRKTGNTIYF. The CDR3 coding sequence is TGCGCCAGCAGCTCGGGGACAGGGAGGAAAACTGGAAACACCATATATTTT.